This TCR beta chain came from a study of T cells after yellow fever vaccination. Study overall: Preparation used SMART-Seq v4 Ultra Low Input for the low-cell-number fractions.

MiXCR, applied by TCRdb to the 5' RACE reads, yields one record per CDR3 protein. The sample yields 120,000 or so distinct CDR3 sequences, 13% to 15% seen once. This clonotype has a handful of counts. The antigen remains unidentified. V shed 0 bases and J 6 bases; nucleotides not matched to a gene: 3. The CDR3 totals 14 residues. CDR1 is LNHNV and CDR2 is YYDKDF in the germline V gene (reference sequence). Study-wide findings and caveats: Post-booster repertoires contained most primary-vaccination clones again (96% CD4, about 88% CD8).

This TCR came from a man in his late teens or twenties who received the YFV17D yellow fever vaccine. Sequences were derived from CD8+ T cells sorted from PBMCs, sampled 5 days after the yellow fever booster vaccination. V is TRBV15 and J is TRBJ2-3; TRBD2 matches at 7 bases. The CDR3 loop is CATSREAGGDTQYF. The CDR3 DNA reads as TGTGCCACCAGCAGAGAGGCCGGGGGGGATACGCAGTATTTT.